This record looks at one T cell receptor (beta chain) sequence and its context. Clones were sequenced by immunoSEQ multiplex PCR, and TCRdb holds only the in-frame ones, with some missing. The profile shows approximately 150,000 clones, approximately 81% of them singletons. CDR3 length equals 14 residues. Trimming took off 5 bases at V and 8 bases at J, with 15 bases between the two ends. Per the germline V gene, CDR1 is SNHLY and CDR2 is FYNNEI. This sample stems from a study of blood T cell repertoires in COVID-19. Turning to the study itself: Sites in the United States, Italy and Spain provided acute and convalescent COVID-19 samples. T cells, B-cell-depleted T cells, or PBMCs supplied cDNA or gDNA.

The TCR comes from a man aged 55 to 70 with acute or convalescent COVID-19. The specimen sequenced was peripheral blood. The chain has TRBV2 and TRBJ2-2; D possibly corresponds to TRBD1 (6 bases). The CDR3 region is CASSLDRSVGELFF. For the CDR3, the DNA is TGTGCCAGCAGTCTGGACAGAAGTGTAGGGGAGCTGTTTTTT.